Below are 14 T cell receptor beta chains sequenced from a single sample in a study of cytomegalovirus exposure and HLA in healthy donors. The PCR used 60 Vbeta and 13 Jbeta primers. Some clones are missing from TCRdb's copy, which holds only in-frame ones; the method was immunoSEQ multiplex PCR. This sample carries 160,000 or so clones, 70% to 85% of them seen once, and the ten largest clones take approximately 6.5%. Specimen: PBMCs. The receptors originated from a man aged 45-65 years in good health and CMV-seropositive.

This rearrangement joins TRBV10-3 to TRBJ1-1, with D perhaps TRBD1 (5 bases). V gave up 4 bases and J gave up 10 bases, with 22 bases separating them. CDR1 is ENHRY, CDR2 SYGVKD, per germline. CDR3 length equals 15 residues. In DNA form, the CDR3 reads TGTGCCATCAGTGGAACTACCGGGACTCCATCTGGAGCTTTCTTT. It translates to CAISGTTGTPSGAFF.

The genes are TRBV25-1 and TRBJ2-7, with D unclear. This CDR3 has 14 residues. Between the trimmed V and J ends, which lost 8 bases and 2 bases, there was a span of 16 bases. Per germline, CDR1 MGHDK and CDR2 SYGVNS. The CDR3 DNA reads TGTGCCAGCGACGGAAATTACTATCCCTACGAGCAGTACTTC. Translated, it gives CASDGNYYPYEQYF.

The J gene is TRBJ1-1, the V gene TRBV20-1; D not resolved. Germline V gene lookup returns CDR1 DFQATT and CDR2 SNEGSKA (reference sequence). This CDR3 spans 11 amino acids. V shed 5 bases and J shed 11 bases, with 15 bases lying between them. The CDR3 is CSAPLVREAFF. CDR3 sequence (DNA): TGCAGTGCTCCCCTGGTGAGGGAGGCTTTCTTT.

The gene calls are TRBV19 and TRBJ2-3; a possible D gene is TRBD1 (5 bases). The CDR3 is 13 residues long. V lost 7 bases and J 4 bases, leaving 12 bases between the germline ends. Germline V gene lookup returns CDR1 LNHDA and CDR2 SQIVND (reference sequence). This CDR3 reads CASNRGFADTQYF. The CDR3 region has the DNA TGTGCCAGTAATAGGGGATTTGCAGATACGCAGTATTTT.

This clone was detected only a few times. CDR3 sequence: CASSPDGQNYGYTF. The CDR3 DNA sequence: TGTGCCAGCAGCCCTGATGGACAGAACTATGGCTACACCTTC. The rearrangement joins TRBV7-9 to TRBJ1-2; D possibly corresponds to TRBD1 (6 bases). The CDR3 totals 14 residues. Germline V gene sequence: CDR1 SEHNR, CDR2 FQNEAQ (reference sequence). Trimming took 5 bases from V and 2 from J, leaving 12 bases between them.

The J gene is TRBJ2-7, the V gene TRBV5-1; 12 bases map to TRBD2. This CDR3 has 16 residues. The germline V gene encodes CDR1 SGHRS and CDR2 YFSETQ. The ends lost 7 bases at V and 2 bases at J; junction bases unmatched: 10. The CDR3 reads CASLRTSGILTYEQYV. The CDR3, as DNA: TGCGCCAGCCTCCGGACTAGCGGGATTCTGACCTACGAGCAGTACGTC.

The chain joins TRBV5-1 to TRBJ1-1; the D is unclear. The CDR3 is 14 amino acids. Germline lookup yields CDR1 SGHRS and CDR2 YFSETQ. Trimming took off 0 bases at V and 5 bases at J, with 11 bases between the two ends. The CDR3 sequence: CASSLGPRGTEAFF. The CDR3 DNA follows: TGCGCCAGCAGCTTGGGTCCCAGAGGGACTGAAGCTTTCTTT.

The chain is built from TRBV27 and TRBJ2-2; 15 nucleotides align to TRBD2. Germline V gene data show CDR1 as MNHEY and CDR2 as SMNVEV (reference sequence). This CDR3 spans 19 amino acids. The V gene end was trimmed by 3 bases and the J gene end by 9 bases; junction bases not matched to a gene: 14. The CDR3 region is CASSFRRTSGRGADRELFF. The CDR3 DNA is TGTGCCAGCAGTTTCCGACGGACTAGCGGGAGGGGGGCGGACCGGGAGCTGTTTTTT.

This clone was detected once. V usage is TRBV5-6 and J usage is TRBJ2-5; a weak D match, TRBD2 (6 bases). The closer fit of TRBJ2-7 to the DNA end suggests the J call may be wrong. Germline CDR1 reads SGHDT; CDR2 reads YYEEEE. The CDR3 is 15 residues long. DNA of the CDR3: TGTGCCAGCAGCTTAAAAGGGACGGGAGCCTACGAGCAGTACTTC. It codes for CASSLKGTGAYEQYF.

The chain has TRBV4-1 and TRBJ2-7; maybe TRBD1 (5 bases). The CDR3 contains 15 residues. From germline, CDR1 is MGHRA and CDR2 YSYEKL. Trimming cost V 0 bases and J 5 bases, with 14 bases left between them. The CDR3 DNA reads TGCGCCAGCAGCCAAGAAACGTCAGGGATAGACGAGCAGTACGTC. This encodes CASSQETSGIDEQYV.

The V and J genes are TRBV7-2 and TRBJ1-3; D unresolved. The V and J ends lost 10 bases and 2 bases respectively, with 15 bases between them. In germline, CDR1 is SGHTA, CDR2 FQGNSA. The CDR3 has 14 amino acids. CDR3 bases: TGTGCCATTGCGAGAGGGTTTCCTGGAAACACCATATATTTT. Its protein is CAIARGFPGNTIYF.

This rearrangement joins TRBV5-1 to TRBJ2-7; 7 bases align to TRBD1. V was pared by 4 bases and J by 3 bases, with 4 bases of the junction left unmatched. This CDR3 region has 13 residues. From germline, CDR1 is SGHRS and CDR2 YFSETQ. The CDR3 here is CASSRGDSYEQYV. The CDR3 DNA follows: TGCGCCAGCAGCCGAGGGGACAGCTACGAGCAGTACGTC.

This clone was recorded only once. The chain uses TRBV18 and TRBJ1-3; TRBD1 might be the D (5 bases). Trimming took off 0 bases at V and 5 bases at J, with 11 bases between the two ends. The germline V gene has CDR1 KGHSH and CDR2 LQKENI. This CDR3 has 15 amino acids. CDR3 residues: CASSPPVDRRNTIYF. CDR3 bases: TGTGCCAGCTCACCACCGGTAGACAGACGAAACACCATATATTTT.

The CDR3 loop reads CASSYTGTGLSTNEKLFF. In DNA, the CDR3 is TGTGCCAGCAGTTATACCGGGACAGGGCTCTCCACTAATGAAAAACTGTTTTTT. This sequence joins TRBV27 and TRBJ1-4, with 9 bases that match TRBD1. V was clipped by 4 bases and J by 2 bases; unmatched bases: 11. The CDR3 covers 18 residues. CDR1 MNHEY and CDR2 SMNVEV come from the germline V gene (reference sequence).